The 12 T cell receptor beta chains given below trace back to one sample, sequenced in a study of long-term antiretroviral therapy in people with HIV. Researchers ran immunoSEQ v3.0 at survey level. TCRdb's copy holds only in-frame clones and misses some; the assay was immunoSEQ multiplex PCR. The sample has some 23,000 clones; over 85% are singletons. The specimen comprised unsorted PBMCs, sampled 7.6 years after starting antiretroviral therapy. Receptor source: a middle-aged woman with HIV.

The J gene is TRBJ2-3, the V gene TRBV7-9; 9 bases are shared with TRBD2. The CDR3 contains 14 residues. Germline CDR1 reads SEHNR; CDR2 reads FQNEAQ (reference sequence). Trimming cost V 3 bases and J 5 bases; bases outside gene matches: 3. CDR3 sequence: CASSLGLAVDTQYF. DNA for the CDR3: TGTGCCAGCAGCTTGGGACTAGCTGTAGATACGCAGTATTTT.

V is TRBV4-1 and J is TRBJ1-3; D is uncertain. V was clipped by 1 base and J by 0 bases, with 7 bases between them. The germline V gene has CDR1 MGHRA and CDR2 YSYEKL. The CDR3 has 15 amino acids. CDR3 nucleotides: TGCGCCAGCAGCCAAGCGCGAGGCTCTGGAAACACCATATATTTT. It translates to CASSQARGSGNTIYF.

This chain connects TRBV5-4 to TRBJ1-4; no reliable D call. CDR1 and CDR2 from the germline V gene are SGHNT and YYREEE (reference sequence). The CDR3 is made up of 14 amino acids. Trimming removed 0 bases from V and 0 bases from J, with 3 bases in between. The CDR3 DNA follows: TGTGCCAGCAGCTTGGGATCAACTAATGAAAAACTGTTTTTT. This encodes CASSLGSTNEKLFF.

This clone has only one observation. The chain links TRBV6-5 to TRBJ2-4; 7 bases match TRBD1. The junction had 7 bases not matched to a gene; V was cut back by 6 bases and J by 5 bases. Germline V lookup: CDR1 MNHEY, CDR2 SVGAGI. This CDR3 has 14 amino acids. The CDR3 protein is CASRPDRAENIQYF. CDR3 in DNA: TGTGCCAGCAGACCAGACAGGGCGGAAAACATTCAGTACTTC.

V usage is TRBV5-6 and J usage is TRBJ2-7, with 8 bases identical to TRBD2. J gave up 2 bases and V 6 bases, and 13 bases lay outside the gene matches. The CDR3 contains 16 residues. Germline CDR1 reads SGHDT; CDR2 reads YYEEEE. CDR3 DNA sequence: TGTGCCAGCAACCCCTTTCGGGAGCGGGGGACCTACGAGCAGTACTTC. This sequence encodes CASNPFRERGTYEQYF.

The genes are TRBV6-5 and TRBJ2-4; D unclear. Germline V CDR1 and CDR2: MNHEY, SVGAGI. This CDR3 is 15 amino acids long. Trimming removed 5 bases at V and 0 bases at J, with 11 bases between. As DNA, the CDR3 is TGTGCCAGCAGTGCCGAAGCTTCAGCCAAAAACATTCAGTACTTC. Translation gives CASSAEASAKNIQYF.

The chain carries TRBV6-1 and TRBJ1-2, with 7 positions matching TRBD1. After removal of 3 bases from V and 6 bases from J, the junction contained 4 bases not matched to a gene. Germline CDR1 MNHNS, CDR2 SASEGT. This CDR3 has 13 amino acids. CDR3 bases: TGTGCCAGCAGTGACAGGGGGACGAATGGCTACACCTTC. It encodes CASSDRGTNGYTF.

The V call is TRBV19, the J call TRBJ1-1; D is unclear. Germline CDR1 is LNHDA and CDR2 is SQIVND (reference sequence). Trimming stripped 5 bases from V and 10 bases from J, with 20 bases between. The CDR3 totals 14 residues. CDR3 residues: CASSRSRARVAAFF. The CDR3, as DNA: TGTGCCAGTAGTCGTTCGCGGGCTCGGGTAGCAGCTTTCTTT.

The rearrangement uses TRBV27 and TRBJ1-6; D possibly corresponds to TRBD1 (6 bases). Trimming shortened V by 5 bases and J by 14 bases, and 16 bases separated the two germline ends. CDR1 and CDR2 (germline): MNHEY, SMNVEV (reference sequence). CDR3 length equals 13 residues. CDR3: CASSRYRANTLHF. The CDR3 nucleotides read TGTGCCAGCAGTCGATACAGGGCCAACACCCTCCACTTT.

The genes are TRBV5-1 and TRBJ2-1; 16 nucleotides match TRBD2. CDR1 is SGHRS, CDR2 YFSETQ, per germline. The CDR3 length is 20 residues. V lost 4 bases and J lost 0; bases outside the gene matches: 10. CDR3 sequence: CASSPGPGLAGGSSYNEQFF. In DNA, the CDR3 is TGCGCCAGCAGCCCTGGCCCGGGACTAGCGGGGGGGAGCTCCTACAATGAGCAGTTCTTC.

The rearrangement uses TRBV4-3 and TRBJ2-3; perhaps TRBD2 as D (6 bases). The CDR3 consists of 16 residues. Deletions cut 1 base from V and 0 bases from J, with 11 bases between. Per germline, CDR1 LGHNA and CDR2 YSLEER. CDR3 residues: CASSQVTRGSTDTQYF. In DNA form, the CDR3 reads TGCGCCAGCAGCCAAGTGACTAGAGGGAGCACAGATACGCAGTATTTT.

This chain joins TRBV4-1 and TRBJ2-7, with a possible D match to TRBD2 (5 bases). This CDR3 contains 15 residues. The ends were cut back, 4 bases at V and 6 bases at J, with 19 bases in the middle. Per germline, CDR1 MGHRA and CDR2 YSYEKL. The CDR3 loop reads CASSPSSLRVSEQYF. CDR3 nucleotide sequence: TGCGCCAGCAGCCCGTCCAGCTTGAGGGTAAGCGAGCAGTACTTC.